A single sample is the source of the 29 T cell receptor beta chains below, sequenced in a study of blood T cell repertoires in COVID-19. Assay: immunoSEQ multiplex PCR; the TCRdb copy retains only in-frame clones and omits some. The sample has 150,000 to 200,000 clones, approximately 86% seen once. Specimen: peripheral blood. These TCRs come from a man aged 70-80 years with acute or convalescent COVID-19.

This chain uses TRBV20-1 with TRBJ1-3; possible D gene TRBD1, 5 bases. Germline CDR1 DFQATT, CDR2 SNEGSKA (reference sequence). Trimming pared 3 bases from V and 4 bases from J, leaving 16 bases between. The CDR3 runs 15 residues. The CDR3, as DNA: TGCAGTGCTAGTGAGGGCCAGGGAAACGGAAACACCATATATTTT. As protein: CSASEGQGNGNTIYF.

This clone was detected only once. The chain has TRBV7-9 and TRBJ2-6; no clear D. V lost 5 bases to trimming and J lost 10 bases, with 18 bases between them. Germline lookup yields CDR1 SEHNR and CDR2 FQNEAQ (reference sequence). There are 15 residues in the CDR3. This CDR3 reads CASSRTGETLNVLTF. The CDR3 bases are TGTGCCAGCAGCCGAACCGGAGAAACCTTAAACGTCCTGACTTTC.

This clone appeared a few times. This chain uses TRBV27 with TRBJ1-1, with D possibly TRBD1 on 6 matching bases. With 5 bases removed from V and 0 bases from J, the gap between germline ends came to 16 bases. The CDR3 is 16 amino acids. The germline V gene encodes CDR1 MNHEY and CDR2 SMNVEV (reference sequence). CDR3 protein: CASSPDSGTLNTEAFF. The CDR3 nucleotides read TGTGCCAGCAGTCCCGATTCCGGGACACTGAACACTGAAGCTTTCTTT.

The chain joins TRBV11-3 to TRBJ2-3, with 16 positions matching TRBD2. V lost 3 bases to trimming and J lost 2 bases; unmatched junction nucleotides: 5. Germline CDR1 reads SGHNT; CDR2 reads YENEEA. This CDR3 region has 18 residues. The chain's CDR3 is CASSLGLAGGMLTDTQYF. The CDR3 DNA reads TGTGCCAGCAGCTTGGGACTAGCGGGGGGGATGCTCACAGATACGCAGTATTTT. The full variable domain, with the rest looked up from reference TRBV11-3 and TRBJ2-3, is EAGVVQSPRYKIIEKKQPVAFWCNPISGHNTLYWYLQNLGQGPELLIRYENEEAVDDSQLPKDRFSAERLKGVDSTLKIQPAELGDSAVYLCASSLGLAGGMLTDTQYFGPGTRLTVL.

The chain has TRBV15 and TRBJ1-5; D not resolved. The CDR3 has 12 amino acids. CDR1 and CDR2 (germline): LNHNV, YYDKDF (reference sequence). V was trimmed by 5 bases and J by 4 bases, leaving 6 bases between them. The chain's CDR3 is CATSLRNQPQHF. DNA for the CDR3: TGTGCCACCAGCCTCAGGAATCAGCCCCAGCATTTT.

This chain's CDR3 is CATKTGGSKETQYF. CDR3 sequence (DNA): TGTGCCACCAAGACAGGGGGCTCGAAAGAGACCCAGTACTTC. The J gene is TRBJ2-5, the V gene TRBV10-3; 10 nucleotides line up with TRBD1. Trimming took 10 bases from V and 3 from J; bases not matched to a gene: 8. The CDR3 has 14 residues. CDR1 is ENHRY and CDR2 is SYGVKD in the germline V gene.

The chain employs TRBV5-1 and TRBJ1-1; 7 bases are shared with TRBD1. CDR1 is SGHRS and CDR2 is YFSETQ in the germline V gene. This CDR3 region has 17 residues. The junction had 10 bases not matched to a gene; V was cut back by 0 bases and J by 2 bases. The CDR3 DNA reads as TGCGCCAGCAGCTTGGGCCCATCGGGACAGATTAACACTGAAGCTTTCTTT. Translation: CASSLGPSGQINTEAFF.

There are a few counts of this clone. The CDR3 loop reads CASSVRNTGELFF. CDR3 bases: TGTGCCAGCAGTGTCCGGAACACCGGGGAGCTGTTTTTT. V gene TRBV2 combines with J gene TRBJ2-2; D not certain. The CDR3 is 13 residues long. The V and J ends lost 4 bases and 1 base respectively, with 4 bases between them. Germline V CDR1 and CDR2: SNHLY, FYNNEI.

The chain couples TRBV12-5 to TRBJ1-5, with D possibly TRBD1 on 5 matching bases. V shed 4 bases and J shed 8 bases, with 21 bases lying between them. The CDR3 consists of 16 residues. Germline V gives CDR1 LGHNT, CDR2 FRNRAP. The CDR3 DNA follows: TGTGCTAGTGGTTCCCCATCTGCAGGGCCTCGAAAGCCCCAGCATTTT. Translated, it gives CASGSPSAGPRKPQHF.

This sequence joins TRBV5-5 and TRBJ2-1; 7 nucleotides agree with TRBD2. Unmatched junction bases numbered 7, after V lost 5 bases and J lost 2 bases. The CDR3 consists of 15 residues. CDR1 SGHKS and CDR2 YYEKEE come from the germline V gene (reference sequence). The chain's CDR3 is CASREGRDPYNEQFF. CDR3 in DNA: TGTGCCAGCAGGGAAGGGAGGGACCCCTACAATGAGCAGTTCTTC.

The chain uses TRBV5-1 and TRBJ2-7; a possible D gene is TRBD2 (5 bases). V was trimmed by 4 bases and J by 1 base, leaving 9 bases between them. This CDR3 has 13 residues. Germline-derived CDR1 and CDR2 are SGHRS and YFSETQ. CDR3: CASSRPGSYEQYF. CDR3 DNA: TGCGCCAGCAGCCGGCCGGGGTCCTACGAGCAGTACTTC. Looking up the rest from reference TRBV5-1 and TRBJ2-7 gives the full variable domain: KAGVTQTPRYLIKTRGQQVTLSCSPISGHRSVSWYQQTPGQGLQFLFEYFSETQRNKGNFPGRFSGRQFSNSRSEMNVSTLELGDSALYLCASSRPGSYEQYFGPGTRLTVT.

This sequence joins TRBV27 and TRBJ1-1; a weak D match, TRBD1 (6 bases). CDR1 and CDR2 from the germline V gene are MNHEY and SMNVEV (reference sequence). CDR3 size: 12 residues. V dropped 5 bases and J dropped 4 bases, with 8 bases sitting between them. CDR3 loop: CASSIRGTEAFF. The CDR3 nucleotides are TGTGCCAGCAGTATCAGGGGCACTGAAGCTTTCTTT.

The chain combines TRBV12-5 with TRBJ2-5, with a weak D call TRBD1 (7 bases). The CDR3 sequence is 12 residues long. Trimming removed 8 bases at V and 4 bases at J, with 11 bases between. Germline V lookup: CDR1 LGHNT, CDR2 FRNRAP. CDR3 bases: TGTGCTAGTAGCCAGGGGGGAGAGACCCAGTACTTC. Translating gives CASSQGGETQYF.

V is TRBV3-1 (or the pseudogene TRBV3-2) and J is TRBJ2-1; the match to TRBD2 covers 7 bases. Germline loops: CDR1 LGHDT, CDR2 YNNKEL (reference sequence). V lost 1 base, J lost 9 bases, and 18 bases stayed unmatched. This CDR3 is 18 amino acids long. The CDR3 spells CASSQGSRIRASGPEQFF. The DNA for the CDR3 is TGTGCCAGCAGCCAAGGATCTCGAATTAGGGCTAGCGGCCCTGAGCAGTTCTTC.

This clone turned up a few times. This chain links TRBV6-5 with TRBJ2-1, with unresolved D. Germline V gene data show CDR1 as MNHEY and CDR2 as SVGAGI. The CDR3 totals 15 residues. V gave up 5 bases and J gave up 0 bases, with 11 bases separating them. The CDR3 DNA follows: TGTGCCAGCAGTAGAGCGTCTCCCTCCTACAATGAGCAGTTCTTC. Translated, it gives CASSRASPSYNEQFF.

The rearrangement joins TRBV7-9 to TRBJ1-4, with D uncertain. Germline CDR1 is SEHNR and CDR2 is FQNEAQ (reference sequence). This CDR3 spans 13 amino acids. Trimming stripped 7 bases from V and 7 bases from J, with 13 bases between. The CDR3 here is CASTLLDSEKLFF. CDR3 in DNA: TGTGCCAGCACACTCCTAGATAGTGAAAAACTGTTTTTT. Together with reference TRBV7-9 and TRBJ1-4, the CDR3 gives the full variable domain: DTGVSQNPRHKITKRGQNVTFRCDPISEHNRLYWYRQTLGQGPEFLTYFQNEAQLEKSRLLSDRFSAERPKGSFSTLEIQRTEQGDSAMYLCASTLLDSEKLFFGSGTQLSVL.

V is TRBV9 and J is TRBJ2-1; D perhaps matches TRBD2 (6 bases). The V gene lost 3 bases and the J gene lost 6 bases, with 22 bases spanning the gap. Germline V gene data show CDR1 as SGDLS and CDR2 as YYNGEE. There are 17 residues in the CDR3. Here the CDR3 reads CASSAGWRKMGGNEQFF. CDR3 DNA sequence: TGTGCCAGCAGCGCGGGGTGGAGAAAGATGGGAGGCAATGAGCAGTTCTTC.

This clone came up once. The CDR3 sequence is CASGKGQPNTEAFF. CDR3 bases: TGTGCCAGCGGGAAGGGACAGCCAAACACTGAAGCTTTCTTT. This chain uses TRBV2 with TRBJ1-1; TRBD1 agrees at 7 bases. This CDR3 spans 14 amino acids. CDR1 is SNHLY, CDR2 FYNNEI, per germline. Trimming took 8 bases from V and 2 from J; bases not matched to a gene: 8.

The chain uses TRBV30 and TRBJ2-1; D is perhaps TRBD2 (5 bases). Trimming took off 2 bases at V and 2 bases at J, with 10 bases between the two ends. CDR1 is GTSNPN, CDR2 SVGIG, per germline (reference sequence). This CDR3 is 14 amino acids long. Here the CDR3 reads CAWSLPSTYNEQFF. In nucleotides, the CDR3 is TGTGCCTGGAGTCTGCCTAGCACCTACAATGAGCAGTTCTTC.

CDR3 sequence reads: CASSWGQGRNEQFF. The CDR3 nucleotides read TGTGCCAGCAGCTGGGGACAGGGTCGGAATGAGCAGTTCTTC. V gene TRBV7-9 combines with J gene TRBJ2-1, with 9 positions matching TRBD1. Germline CDR1 SEHNR, CDR2 FQNEAQ (reference sequence). The junction had 5 bases not matched to a gene; V was cut back by 4 bases and J by 7 bases. The CDR3 covers 14 residues.

The V gene is TRBV7-3, the J gene TRBJ2-1, with 16 bases matching TRBD2. Germline trimming cut 4 bases from V and 0 bases from J; bases unmatched to any gene: 15. CDR3 size: 22 residues. Germline CDR1 and CDR2: SGHTA and FQGTGA. The chain's CDR3 is CASSSPSPGTSGGESSYNEQFF. CDR3 coding DNA: TGTGCCAGCAGCTCCCCTTCCCCGGGGACTAGCGGGGGGGAGAGCTCCTACAATGAGCAGTTCTTC. Supplemented by reference TRBV7-3 and TRBJ2-1, the full variable domain reads GAGVSQTPSNKVTEKGKYVELRCDPISGHTALYWYRQSLGQGPEFLIYFQGTGAADDSGLPNDRFFAVRPEGSVSTLKIQRTERGDSAVYLCASSSPSPGTSGGESSYNEQFFGPGTRLTVL.

This chain uses TRBV21-1 with TRBJ1-5; the table gives TRBD1 as D, unverified against the DNA. TRBV21-1 is a known pseudogene. This CDR3 comprises 16 residues. Here the CDR3 reads CASSKWQDRGPQPQHF. For the CDR3, the DNA is TGTGCCAGCAGCAAATGGCAGGACAGGGGACCTCAGCCCCAGCATTTT.

V gene TRBV19 combines with J gene TRBJ1-1; D is uncertain. From germline, CDR1 is LNHDA and CDR2 SQIVND (reference sequence). The CDR3 runs 16 residues. V lost 5 bases, J lost 3 bases, and 19 bases lay in between. For the CDR3, the DNA is TGTGCCAGTAGTCCCGCGATCTTCGGCGGGGACACTGAAGCTTTCTTT. Residues: CASSPAIFGGDTEAFF.

The rearrangement links TRBV19 to TRBJ1-1, with unresolved D. The germline gives CDR1 LNHDA, CDR2 SQIVND (reference sequence). The CDR3 runs to 12 residues. V gave up 5 bases and J gave up 9 bases, with 13 bases separating them. Here the CDR3 reads CASSSVGGQAFF. For the CDR3, the DNA is TGTGCCAGTAGTTCCGTTGGAGGACAAGCTTTCTTT.

The chain carries TRBV9 and TRBJ1-1, with D uncertain. CDR3 length: 15 residues. Per the germline V gene, CDR1 is SGDLS and CDR2 is YYNGEE. V shed 0 bases and J shed 1 base, with 10 bases lying between them. The CDR3 DNA reads TGTGCCAGCAGCGTAGGGCCGGGAAGGAACACTGAAGCTTTCTTT. It specifies CASSVGPGRNTEAFF.

CDR3 protein: CASSSTTSTAGNEQFF. The CDR3 DNA is TGTGCCAGCAGCTCCACGACTAGCACAGCAGGTAATGAGCAGTTCTTC. The V and J genes are TRBV7-9 and TRBJ2-1; the match to TRBD2 covers 7 bases. Per germline, CDR1 SEHNR and CDR2 FQNEAQ (reference sequence). The V gene end was trimmed by 4 bases and the J gene end by 7 bases; junction bases not matched to a gene: 13. The CDR3 runs 16 residues.

For the CDR3, the DNA is TGCGCCAGCAGTAGGACAGGGTACTACGAGCAGTACTTC. Its translation: CASSRTGYYEQYF. The rearrangement uses TRBV10-1 and TRBJ2-7; 8 nucleotides match TRBD1. V was pared by 5 bases and J by 3 bases, with 3 bases of the junction left unmatched. CDR3 length: 13 amino acids. The germline CDR1 and CDR2 sequences are WNHNN and SYGVQD (reference sequence).

This chain uses TRBV5-1 with TRBJ2-1; weak D call: TRBD2 (5 bases). This CDR3 has 12 residues. Trimming removed 4 bases from V and 12 bases from J, with 14 bases in between. Germline CDR1 SGHRS, CDR2 YFSETQ. CDR3 nucleotide sequence: TGCGCCAGCAGCACTGGACTGCGAAGGCAGTTCTTC. It encodes CASSTGLRRQFF.

The J gene is TRBJ1-5, the V gene TRBV18; 9 positions agree with TRBD1. This CDR3 is 15 amino acids long. Trimming cost V 1 base and J 3 bases; bases outside gene matches: 1. Germline CDR1 reads KGHSH; CDR2 reads LQKENI. DNA for the CDR3: TGTGCCAGCTCACCACGGACAGGGGCCAATCAGCCCCAGCATTTT. Protein sequence: CASSPRTGANQPQHF.